Listed here are 27 T cell receptor beta chains from one sample, sequenced in a study of tumor-infiltrating lymphocytes in oesophageal squamous cell carcinoma. MiXCR, run by TCRdb on the PCR reads, gives a single entry per CDR3 protein. The table includes about 12,000 distinct CDR3 sequences, approximately 50% detected once. Sequencing was performed on esophageal tumor tissue. The receptors were gathered from a female donor with esophageal squamous cell carcinoma.

The rearrangement links TRBV6-6 to TRBJ2-6; D is unresolved. Looked up from germline, CDR1 is MNHNY and CDR2 is SVGAGI (reference sequence). V gave up 0 bases and J gave up 0 bases, with 12 bases separating them. The CDR3 runs 18 residues. The CDR3 nucleotides read TGTGCCAGCAGTTACTCGAGGTCGTTCCGCTCTGGGGCCAACGTCCTGACTTTC. This sequence encodes CASSYSRSFRSGANVLTF.

The chain couples TRBV7-9 to TRBJ2-3; the D gene is possibly TRBD2 (7 bases). V was shortened by 5 bases and J by 5 bases, with 20 bases between the two germline ends. This CDR3 is 16 amino acids long. Germline values: CDR1 SEHNR, CDR2 FQNEAQ (reference sequence). The CDR3 nucleotides are TGTGCCAGCAGCACTAGGGGGGGGGCTTTTATAGATACGCAGTATTTT. This gives the protein CASSTRGGAFIDTQYF.

This clonotype was observed a few times. For the CDR3, the DNA is TGTGCCAGCAGCTTAGCCAGGACGAACACCGGGGAGCTGTTTTTT. It is translated as CASSLARTNTGELFF. This sequence joins TRBV7-2 and TRBJ2-2; D not resolved. The CDR3 is 15 residues long. Trimming took 0 bases from V and 0 from J, leaving 5 bases between them. Germline V gives CDR1 SGHTA, CDR2 FQGNSA. Complete variable domain (other parts from reference TRBV7-2 and TRBJ2-2): GAGVSQSPSNKVTEKGKDVELRCDPISGHTALYWYRQSLGQGLEFLIYFQGNSAPDKSGLPSDRFSAERTGGSVSTLTIQRTQQEDSAVYLCASSLARTNTGELFFGEGSRLTVL.

The chain has TRBV5-1 and TRBJ2-6; 10 bases match TRBD1. Unmatched junction bases numbered 5, after V lost 4 bases and J lost 1 base. In germline, CDR1 is SGHRS, CDR2 YFSETQ. The CDR3 sequence is 17 residues long. The CDR3 protein is CASSPDRGGSGANVLTF. CDR3 coding DNA: TGCGCCAGCAGCCCGGACAGGGGGGGATCTGGGGCCAACGTCCTGACTTTC. Supplemented by reference TRBV5-1 and TRBJ2-6, the full variable domain reads KAGVTQTPRYLIKTRGQQVTLSCSPISGHRSVSWYQQTPGQGLQFLFEYFSETQRNKGNFPGRFSGRQFSNSRSEMNVSTLELGDSALYLCASSPDRGGSGANVLTFGAGSRLTVL.

The gene calls are TRBV7-2 and TRBJ2-3; 10 bases are a match to TRBD1. Germline CDR1 and CDR2: SGHTA and FQGNSA. V was pared by 0 bases and J by 1 base, with 1 base of the junction left unmatched. This CDR3 contains 16 residues. The DNA of the CDR3 is TGTGCCAGCAGCTTAGCGGGGACAGGGGGCACAGATACGCAGTATTTT. Its protein product is CASSLAGTGGTDTQYF.

This chain links TRBV10-3 with TRBJ2-3; unclear D gene. Germline V gene sequence: CDR1 ENHRY, CDR2 SYGVKD. The germline V and J ends were trimmed by 4 bases and 5 bases, with 4 bases remaining between them. The CDR3 consists of 11 residues. CDR3 nucleotides: TGTGCCATCAGTGTTGGAGATACGCAGTATTTT. Its protein is CAISVGDTQYF.

The V and J genes are TRBV7-1 and TRBJ2-5, with D tentatively TRBD2 (6 bases). The closer fit of TRBJ2-1 to the DNA end suggests the J call may be wrong. TRBV7-1 is identified as an open reading frame with a role that is uncertain. The length of the CDR3 is 14 residues. CDR3 DNA: TGTGCCAGCAGCTCAGAGTCACTAGCTAATGAGCAGTTCTTC. Protein: CASSSESLANEQFF.

The table lists this clonotype with a count of one. The chain recombines TRBV12-3 or TRBV12-4 with TRBJ2-3; perhaps TRBD1 as D (5 bases). The J call may not be correct, given that the DNA end is closer to TRBJ1-1. The CDR3 loop spans 13 amino acids. CDR3 sequence: CASSHTGQPEAFF. The DNA for the CDR3 is TGTGCCAGCAGTCACACGGGGCAACCCGAAGCTTTCTTT.

This clonotype was seen only once. The chain has TRBV6-1 and TRBJ2-1, with 12 bases aligning to TRBD2. The CDR3 has 15 amino acids. The ends lost 5 bases at V and 11 bases at J; junction bases unmatched: 10. Germline V CDR1 and CDR2: MNHNS, SASEGT. The CDR3 loop is CASSYSASGGAKQFF. The CDR3 DNA reads TGTGCCAGCAGTTACTCAGCTAGCGGGGGGGCAAAGCAGTTCTTC.

This chain uses TRBV28 with TRBJ2-3; 13 bases match TRBD2. The last part of the DNA fits TRBJ2-7 better; the J call may be wrong. This CDR3 region has 16 residues. The germline gives CDR1 MDHEN, CDR2 SYDVKM. CDR3 region: CASSSGLAGDSYEQYF. As DNA, the CDR3 is TGTGCCAGCAGTTCAGGACTAGCGGGAGATTCCTACGAGCAGTACTTC.

This rearrangement joins TRBV7-2 to TRBJ2-1; D gene unclear. Matching the DNA end better, TRBJ2-7 makes the J call doubtful. The CDR3 is made up of 11 amino acids. Germline loops: CDR1 SGHTA, CDR2 FQGNSA. The CDR3 spells CASSLGPEQYF. Here the CDR3 DNA reads TGTGCCAGCAGCTTAGGTCCCGAGCAGTACTTC.

This clonotype was picked up one time. Since the CDR3 does not end with the conserved phenylalanine or tryptophan, this likely comes from a read error. The DNA is left out, because the CDR3 cannot be placed on it with certainty; the CDR3 is given as TCRdb lists it. The J gene is TRBJ2-5, the V gene TRBV6-6. The CDR3 is 13 residues long, counting both termini. CDR1 is MNHNY, CDR2 SVGAGI, per germline (reference sequence). The CDR3 is CASRASYEQYFGN.

This clonotype was seen only once. The J gene is TRBJ2-5, the V gene TRBV7-6, with D maybe TRBD1 (7 bases). The V end lost 5 bases, the J end lost 2 bases, and 15 bases lay between the germline ends. CDR1 is SGHVS and CDR2 is FNYEAQ in the germline V gene. The CDR3 is 15 amino acids. CDR3 nucleotide sequence: TGTGCCAGCAGCGCTAAGACAGGGAGGCAAGAGACCCAGTACTTC. This encodes CASSAKTGRQETQYF.

J is TRBJ2-5 and V is TRBV6-1; 11 bases map to TRBD2. V trimming: 5 bases; J trimming: 5 bases; junction bases outside the gene matches: 13. Germline-derived CDR1 and CDR2 are MNHNS and SASEGT. This CDR3 is built from 17 residues. CDR3 bases: TGTGCCAGCAGTTCTCTCAAACTAGCGGGAGTCCGGGAGACCCAGTACTTC. Translated: CASSSLKLAGVRETQYF.

The sample holds a few counts of this clonotype. With a much larger clone just one base away, this may be a read error. This chain joins TRBV4-3 and TRBJ2-1, with D unclear. The DNA end is a closer match to TRBJ2-7, so the J assignment may be wrong. Germline assignment: CDR1 LGHNA and CDR2 YSLEER. This CDR3 is built from 15 residues. The CDR3 loop is CASSQQSSSYNEQYF. The CDR3 bases are TGCGCCAGCAGCCAACAATCGAGCTCCTACAATGAGCAGTACTTC.

The chain combines TRBV10-1 with TRBJ2-3; 9 bases align to TRBD1. From germline, CDR1 is WNHNN and CDR2 SYGVQD (reference sequence). With 3 bases clipped from V and 4 bases from J, the junction kept 5 bases outside the gene matches. The CDR3 has 15 amino acids. The CDR3 DNA follows: TGCGCCAGCAGTGATGGGACAGGGAAAGCAGATACGCAGTATTTT. Residues: CASSDGTGKADTQYF.

V is TRBV6-4 and J is TRBJ2-3; 11 nucleotides line up with TRBD1. The CDR3 has 18 residues. With 3 bases clipped from V and 5 bases from J, the junction kept 13 bases outside the gene matches. Germline V gives CDR1 MRHNA, CDR2 SNTAGT. CDR3 DNA sequence: TGTGCCAGCAGTGAAGTCCTCCTTGGACAGGGGGCAGTAGATACGCAGTATTTT. Translated, it gives CASSEVLLGQGAVDTQYF.

The V gene is TRBV12-3 or TRBV12-4, the J gene TRBJ2-7; D is undetermined. V was clipped by 11 bases and J by 2 bases, with 13 bases between them. The CDR3 extends over 12 amino acids. CDR3 amino acids: CASSPGPYEQYF. CDR3 sequence (DNA): TGTGCCTCCTCCCCCGGGCCCTACGAGCAGTACTTC.

The chain is built from TRBV12-3 or TRBV12-4 and TRBJ2-7; D remains unclear. V lost 4 bases, J lost 7 bases, and 14 bases lay in between. CDR3 length: 13 amino acids. CDR3 region: CASSSMGGNEQYF. In DNA, the CDR3 is TGTGCCAGCAGTTCTATGGGCGGCAATGAGCAGTACTTC.

This chain uses TRBV6-1 with TRBJ2-5; 11 bases fit TRBD2. Per the germline V gene, CDR1 is MNHNS and CDR2 is SASEGT. The J segment lost 11 bases and the V segment lost 2 bases, leaving 10 bases of the junction unmatched. This CDR3 is built from 15 residues. The CDR3 bases are TGTGCCAGCAGTGAAATTAGCGGGGGGGCAAAGGAGCAGTACTTC. It specifies CASSEISGGAKEQYF.

Points on this clonotype: Sequence at one end of the junction differs from germline and may be a read error. CDR3 region: CASSPSRNEQYF. The CDR3 coding sequence is TGTGCCAGCAGCCCTTCGAGGAACGAGCAGTACTTT. The chain recombines TRBV7-2 with TRBJ2-7; unclear D gene. Germline V gives CDR1 SGHTA, CDR2 FQGNSA. This CDR3 has 12 residues. The full variable domain, its missing parts supplied by reference TRBV7-2 and TRBJ2-7, is GAGVSQSPSNKVTEKGKDVELRCDPISGHTALYWYRQSLGQGLEFLIYFQGNSAPDKSGLPSDRFSAERTGGSVSTLTIQRTQQEDSAVYLCASSPSRNEQYFGPGTRLTVT.

This clonotype was seen a single time. The chain joins TRBV7-4 to TRBJ2-1; 10 nucleotides align to TRBD1. The J call may not be correct, given that the DNA end is closer to TRBJ2-5. CDR3 length: 13 residues. Germline assignment: CDR1 SGHVT and CDR2 SQSDAQ. CDR3 bases: TGTGCCAGCAACGACAGGGGGCGAGAGACCCAGTACTTC. It codes for CASNDRGRETQYF.

V usage is TRBV3-1 and J usage is TRBJ1-3; a possible D gene is TRBD1 (6 bases). The CDR3 covers 15 residues. From germline, CDR1 is LGHDT and CDR2 YNNKEL (reference sequence). Trimming took 5 bases from V and 3 from J, leaving 14 bases between them. The CDR3 loop is CASSSGGGVGNTIYF. The DNA for the CDR3 is TGTGCCAGCAGCAGTGGTGGGGGCGTTGGAAACACCATATATTTT.

This clonotype was counted many times. The gene calls are TRBV7-3 and TRBJ1-1; 8 bases agree with TRBD1. The CDR3 is 13 amino acids. V gave up 5 bases and J gave up 4 bases; unmatched junction bases: 3. CDR1 is SGHTA, CDR2 FQGTGA, per germline. The CDR3 is CASSPTGGTEAFF. In DNA form, the CDR3 reads TGTGCCAGCAGCCCTACAGGGGGCACTGAAGCTTTCTTT.

The V gene is TRBV6-5, the J gene TRBJ2-5; no clear D. The J call may be faulty, since TRBJ2-7 better matches the DNA end. Germline values: CDR1 MNHEY, CDR2 SVGAGI. This CDR3 is built from 13 residues. The CDR3 region has the DNA TGTGCCAGCAGTTACTCGATAAGCAACGAGCAGTACTTC. Translating gives CASSYSISNEQYF.

A remark on this clonotype: This clone may be a read error of a much larger clone one base away. This sequence joins TRBV28 and TRBJ2-4; D is uncertain. V was pared by 4 bases and J by 13 bases, with 23 bases between. The CDR3 length is 15 residues. Germline values: CDR1 MDHEN, CDR2 SYDVKM. The CDR3 loop is CASSSLLGPQNEQYF. The CDR3 DNA is TGTGCCAGCAGTTCCCTGCTCGGCCCACAAAATGAGCAGTACTTC.

V is TRBV7-6 and J is TRBJ1-4, with a tentative D call TRBD1 (5 bases). The V gene lost 3 bases and the J gene lost 7 bases, with 15 bases spanning the gap. This CDR3 contains 15 residues. Germline V gene data show CDR1 as SGHVS and CDR2 as FNYEAQ. The CDR3 coding sequence is TGTGCCAGCAGCTTTGGGTCCGCGGGGGGTGAAAAACTGTTTTTT. Amino acid sequence: CASSFGSAGGEKLFF. Drawing the rest from reference TRBV7-6 and TRBJ1-4, the complete variable domain is GAGVSQSPRYKVTKRGQDVALRCDPISGHVSLYWYRQALGQGPEFLTYFNYEAQQDKSGLPNDRFSAERPEGSISTLTIQRTEQRDSAMYRCASSFGSAGGEKLFFGSGTQLSVL.